Below, 6 T cell receptor beta chains from the same sample are listed, as sequenced in a study of human T cells and chemical hapten exposure. TCRdb reprocessed the RACE reads via MiXCR and lists one record per CDR3 protein. Of more than 95,000 distinct CDR3 sequences in the sample, nearly 35% were seen once. Noted time point: patch test 3, about 24 weeks after DPC sensitization. Treatment meaning: therapeutic diphenylcyclopropenone sensitization with weekly scalp DPC. The sample consisted of whole blood, taken in connection with sensitization to the hapten diphenylcyclopropenone (DPC). The receptors were gathered from a man aged 35 to 55 with alopecia areata. Some clones in this sample may be carry-over from other donors' samples.

This chain uses TRBV29-1 with TRBJ2-7, with D maybe TRBD1 (6 bases). Germline loops: CDR1 SQVTM, CDR2 ANQGSEA. Trimming removed 5 bases from V and 1 base from J, with 9 bases in between. The CDR3 consists of 12 residues. The CDR3 coding sequence is TGCAGCGTTAAGGACAGTTCCTACGAGCAGTACTTC. This encodes CSVKDSSYEQYF.

This clonotype has only a few counts. This rearrangement joins TRBV7-2 to TRBJ1-5; no firm D call. Germline V gene data show CDR1 as SGHTA and CDR2 as FQGNSA. This CDR3 spans 16 amino acids. The germline V and J ends were trimmed by 5 bases and 3 bases, with 17 bases remaining between them. Here the CDR3 reads CASSPARILVNQPQHF. CDR3 nucleotide sequence: TGTGCCAGCAGCCCGGCTCGAATTTTGGTCAATCAGCCCCAGCATTTT.

The chain joins TRBV6-5 to TRBJ1-5; D gene uncertain. CDR1 and CDR2 from the germline V gene are MNHEY and SVGAGI. The CDR3 has 14 amino acids. With 8 bases removed from V and 6 bases from J, the gap between germline ends came to 17 bases. The CDR3 here is CASRGRELGQPQHF. CDR3 in DNA: TGTGCCAGCCGAGGCCGAGAGTTGGGTCAGCCCCAGCATTTT.

The V and J genes are TRBV29-1 and TRBJ2-1; D may be TRBD1 (5 bases). Trimming removed 4 bases from V and 10 bases from J, with 11 bases in between. Germline CDR1 reads SQVTM; CDR2 reads ANQGSEA. The CDR3 has 11 amino acids. The DNA of the CDR3 is TGCAGCGTTGGACAGCCGGAGGAGCAGTTCTTC. Its protein is CSVGQPEEQFF.

This clonotype came up a few times. At one of its ends the junction is not consistent with the germline gene, which may arise from a read error. J is TRBJ2-5 and V is TRBV7-7; D may correspond to TRBD1 or TRBD2 (5 bases each). The CDR3 is 16 residues long. Per the germline V gene, CDR1 is SSHAT and CDR2 is FNYEAQ (reference sequence). CDR3 protein: CASSIGTQRVGETQYF. In DNA form, the CDR3 reads TGTGCTAGCAGCATAGGGACGCAGAGGGTCGGAGAGACCCAGTACTTC.

This chain connects TRBV7-6 to TRBJ2-3; 9 bases are a match to TRBD2. Trimming at V came to 3 bases and at J to 4 bases, leaving 8 bases not matched to a gene. The germline V gene encodes CDR1 SGHVS and CDR2 FNYEAQ. The CDR3 length is 16 residues. The CDR3 sequence: CASSLDLAGNSDTQYF. Here the CDR3 DNA reads TGTGCCAGCAGCTTGGACCTAGCGGGAAACTCAGATACGCAGTATTTT.